This T cell receptor (beta chain) was documented in a study of blood T cell repertoires in COVID-19. At the level of the study: Some COVID-19 samples were acute and others convalescent; all came from the United States, Italy and Spain. PBMCs, B-cell-depleted T cells, or T cells provided the cDNA or gDNA that made up the material.

One Seattle source followed patients from active infection through their disease course. Germline CDR1 reads LGHNA; CDR2 reads YNFKEQ. The V gene lost 3 bases and the J gene lost 2 bases, with 8 bases spanning the gap. This CDR3 comprises 14 residues. This clone was seen more than once but under ten times. As processed by the authors: Using reference gene primer amplification, nucleated cell counts were estimated. Method: immunoSEQ multiplex PCR; TCRdb's copy keeps in-frame clones and lacks some. The V and J calls and clone size come from that table; D and trimming were worked out from the DNA. The sample lists tens of thousands of clones, roughly 90% seen once, with about 4.9% in the top ten.

The chain has TRBV4-2 and TRBJ1-5, with a tentative D call TRBD1 (6 bases). The source of this sequence is a man between 60 and 75 years old with COVID-19, enrolled during active disease. The specimen sequenced was peripheral blood. CDR3 residues: CASSHPGGNQPQHF. CDR3 sequence (DNA): TGTGCCAGCAGCCACCCAGGGGGCAATCAGCCCCAGCATTTT.